Listed here is a single T cell receptor beta chain. Its target is not known. Clones were read by immunoSEQ multiplex PCR, and TCRdb kept only the in-frame ones, dropping some. The repertoire holds fewer than 150,000 clones, about 90% seen once, with 0.5% to 0.65% in the top ten. Described time point: week 11, during vaccination. Vaccine doses each comprised 300 ug of mutant IDH1 20-mer peptide, with topical imiquimod. These data are taken from a study of a mutant IDH1 vaccine in newly diagnosed glioma. Study information: The initiation of vaccination occurred 4-6 weeks after radiotherapy alone, or with temozolomide cycles. The treated group averaged around 40 years old and was about 60% male, approximately 38% female. Most had both radiotherapy and temozolomide beforehand; others had only one.

Study results and limitations: Most patients, around 93%, showed vaccine-induced immune responses.

This CDR3 is 12 amino acids long. Germline V CDR1 and CDR2: SGHRS, YFSETQ. Trimming stripped 4 bases from V and 10 bases from J, with 12 bases between. This chain uses TRBV5-1 with TRBJ2-1; perhaps TRBD2 as D (5 bases). This TCR was sampled from a woman in her 50s with glioma. The sample consisted of PBMCs, taken from a glioma patient whose treatment included an IDH1 peptide vaccine. This CDR3 reads CASSLLAGEQFF. CDR3 DNA: TGCGCCAGCAGCCTCCTAGCCGGAGAGCAGTTCTTC.